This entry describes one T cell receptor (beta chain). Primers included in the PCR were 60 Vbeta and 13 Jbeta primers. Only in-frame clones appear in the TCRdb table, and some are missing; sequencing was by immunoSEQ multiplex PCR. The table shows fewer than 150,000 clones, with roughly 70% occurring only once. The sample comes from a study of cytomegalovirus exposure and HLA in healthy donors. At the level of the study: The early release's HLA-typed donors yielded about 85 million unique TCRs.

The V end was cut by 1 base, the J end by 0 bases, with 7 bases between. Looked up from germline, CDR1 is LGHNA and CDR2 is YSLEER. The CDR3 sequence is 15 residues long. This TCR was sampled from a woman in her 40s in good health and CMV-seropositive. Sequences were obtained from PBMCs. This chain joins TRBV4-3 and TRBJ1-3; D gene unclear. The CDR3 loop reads CASSQGAHSGNTIYF. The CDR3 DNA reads TGCGCCAGCAGCCAAGGGGCCCACTCTGGAAACACCATATATTTT.